The source of this TCR beta chain is a study of T cell responses to AZD1222 COVID-19 vaccine. Broader study findings: Spike was spanned by vaccine-associated CD4 TCRs, which were dominant at 160-218 and 743-854. Among the donors, most were white British and more were female, and clonal diversity was possibly underestimated.

Trimming pared 3 bases from V and 0 bases from J, leaving 11 bases between. The CDR3 loop spans 15 amino acids. Germline assignment: CDR1 LGHDT and CDR2 YNNKEL (reference sequence). Combined were second doses at about 4 or about 12 weeks. Comment on this clone: Its target is unknown.

Assay used: immunoSEQ multiplex PCR; TCRdb lists only in-frame clones, some missing. The table lists more than 80,000 clones, about 90% of them singletons. This specimen consisted of peripheral blood, obtained 28 days after the second AZD1222 dose. This rearrangement joins TRBV3-1 (or the pseudogene TRBV3-2) to TRBJ1-1, with D unresolved. The clonotype was recovered from an adult who received the AZD1222 COVID-19 vaccine. CDR3 bases: TGTGCCAGCAGCCACAGCGGCAAATTGAACACTGAAGCTTTCTTT. It translates to CASSHSGKLNTEAFF.